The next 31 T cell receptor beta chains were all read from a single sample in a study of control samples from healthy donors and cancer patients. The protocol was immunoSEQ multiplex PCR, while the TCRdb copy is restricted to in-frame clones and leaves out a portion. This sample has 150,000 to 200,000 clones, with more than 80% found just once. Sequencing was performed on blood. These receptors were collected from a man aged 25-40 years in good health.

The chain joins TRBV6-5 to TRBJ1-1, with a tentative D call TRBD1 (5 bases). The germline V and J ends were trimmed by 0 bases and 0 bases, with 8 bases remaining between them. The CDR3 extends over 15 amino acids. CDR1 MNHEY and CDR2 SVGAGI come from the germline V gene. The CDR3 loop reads CASSYSTGVNTEAFF. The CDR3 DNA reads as TGTGCCAGCAGTTACTCTACAGGAGTGAACACTGAAGCTTTCTTT.

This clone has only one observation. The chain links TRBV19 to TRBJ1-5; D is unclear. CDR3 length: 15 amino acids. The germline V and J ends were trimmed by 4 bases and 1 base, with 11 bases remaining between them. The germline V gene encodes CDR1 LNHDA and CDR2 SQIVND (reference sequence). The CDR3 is CASSTWTGSNQPQHF. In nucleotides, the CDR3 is TGTGCCAGTAGTACCTGGACGGGGAGCAATCAGCCCCAGCATTTT.

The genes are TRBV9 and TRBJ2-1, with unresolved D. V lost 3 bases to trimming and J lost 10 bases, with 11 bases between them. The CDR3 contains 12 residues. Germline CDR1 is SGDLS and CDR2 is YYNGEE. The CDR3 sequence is CASSGEGYEQFF. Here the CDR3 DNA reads TGTGCCAGCAGCGGCGAAGGATACGAGCAGTTCTTC.

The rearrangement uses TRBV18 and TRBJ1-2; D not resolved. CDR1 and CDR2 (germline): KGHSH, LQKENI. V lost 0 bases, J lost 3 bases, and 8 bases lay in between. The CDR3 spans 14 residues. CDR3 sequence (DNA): TGTGCCAGCTCACCACCTCTTCGGTACTATGGCTACACCTTC. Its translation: CASSPPLRYYGYTF.

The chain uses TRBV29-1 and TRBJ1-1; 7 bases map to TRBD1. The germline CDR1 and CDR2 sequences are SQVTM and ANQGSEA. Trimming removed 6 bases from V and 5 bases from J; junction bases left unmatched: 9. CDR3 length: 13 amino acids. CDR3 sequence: CSVGTAPGTEAFF. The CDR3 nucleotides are TGCAGCGTCGGGACAGCCCCGGGGACTGAAGCTTTCTTT.

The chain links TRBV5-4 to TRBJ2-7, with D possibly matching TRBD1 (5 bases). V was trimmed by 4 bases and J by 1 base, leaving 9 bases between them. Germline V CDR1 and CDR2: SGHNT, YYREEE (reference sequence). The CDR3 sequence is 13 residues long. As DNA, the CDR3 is TGTGCCAGCAGCCCGGACACTTCCTACGAGCAGTACTTC. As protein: CASSPDTSYEQYF.

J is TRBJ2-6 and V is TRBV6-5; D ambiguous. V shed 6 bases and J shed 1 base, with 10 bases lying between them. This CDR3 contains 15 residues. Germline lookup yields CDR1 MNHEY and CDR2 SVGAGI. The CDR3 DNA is TGTGCCAGCAGCCCGATCACTTCTGGGGCCAACGTCCTGACTTTC. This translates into CASSPITSGANVLTF.

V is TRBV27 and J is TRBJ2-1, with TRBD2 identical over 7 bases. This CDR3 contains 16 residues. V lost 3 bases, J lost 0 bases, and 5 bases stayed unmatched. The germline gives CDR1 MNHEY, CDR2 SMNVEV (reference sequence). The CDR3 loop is CASSLGGAPSYNEQFF. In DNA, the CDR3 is TGTGCCAGCAGTTTGGGAGGGGCCCCCTCCTACAATGAGCAGTTCTTC.

CDR3 residues: CSASSPDRDYNEQFF. The CDR3 DNA reads TGCAGTGCTAGTTCCCCGGACAGGGACTACAATGAGCAGTTCTTC. The chain joins TRBV20-1 to TRBJ2-1, with TRBD1 identical over 8 bases. Germline lookup yields CDR1 DFQATT and CDR2 SNEGSKA (reference sequence). Trimming took 3 bases from V and 3 from J; bases not matched to a gene: 7. This CDR3 contains 15 residues.

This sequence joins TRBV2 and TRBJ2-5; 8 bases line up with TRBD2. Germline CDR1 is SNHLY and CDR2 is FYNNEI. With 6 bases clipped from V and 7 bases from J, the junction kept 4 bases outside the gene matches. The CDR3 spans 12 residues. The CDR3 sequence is CASRAGGGTQYF. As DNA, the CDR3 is TGTGCCAGCAGGGCGGGAGGCGGGACCCAGTACTTC.

The CDR3: CASEDRRNTEAFF. In DNA form, the CDR3 reads TGTGCCAGTGAGGACAGGAGGAACACTGAAGCTTTCTTT. The chain combines TRBV19 with TRBJ1-1; 7 bases are a match to TRBD1. Germline CDR1 and CDR2: LNHDA and SQIVND (reference sequence). The CDR3 spans 13 residues. V was clipped by 8 bases and J by 1 base; unmatched bases: 4.

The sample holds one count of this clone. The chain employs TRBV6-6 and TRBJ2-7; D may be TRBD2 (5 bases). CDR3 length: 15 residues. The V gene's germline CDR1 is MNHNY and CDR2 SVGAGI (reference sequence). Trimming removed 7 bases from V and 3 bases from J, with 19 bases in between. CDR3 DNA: TGTGCCAGCAATGAAAGACTACTTCCCGGCTACGAGCAGTACTTC. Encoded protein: CASNERLLPGYEQYF.

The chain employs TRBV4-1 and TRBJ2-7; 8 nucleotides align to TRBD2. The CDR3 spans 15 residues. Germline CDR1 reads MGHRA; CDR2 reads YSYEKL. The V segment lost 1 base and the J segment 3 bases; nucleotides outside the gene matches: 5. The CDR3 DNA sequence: TGCGCCAGCAGCCAAGCGTCTAGCGGGCTCTACGAGCAGTACTTC. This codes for CASSQASSGLYEQYF.

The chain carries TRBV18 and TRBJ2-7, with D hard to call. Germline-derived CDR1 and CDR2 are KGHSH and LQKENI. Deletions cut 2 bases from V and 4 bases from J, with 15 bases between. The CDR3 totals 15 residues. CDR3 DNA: TGTGCCAGCTCACCAGGACGGAGAGAAGTGTACGAGCAGTACTTC. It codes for CASSPGRREVYEQYF.

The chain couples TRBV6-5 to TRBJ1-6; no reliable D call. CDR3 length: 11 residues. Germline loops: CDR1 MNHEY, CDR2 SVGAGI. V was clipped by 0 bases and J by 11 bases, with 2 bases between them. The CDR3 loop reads CASSYSTPLHF. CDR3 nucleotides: TGTGCCAGCAGTTACTCGACACCCCTCCACTTT.

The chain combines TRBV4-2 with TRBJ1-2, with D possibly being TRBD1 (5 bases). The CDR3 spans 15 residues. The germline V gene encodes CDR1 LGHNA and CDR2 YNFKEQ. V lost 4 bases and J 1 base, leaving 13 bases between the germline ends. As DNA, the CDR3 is TGTGCCAGCAGCCGTCTGGCCGGGGGTAACTATGGCTACACCTTC. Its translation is CASSRLAGGNYGYTF.

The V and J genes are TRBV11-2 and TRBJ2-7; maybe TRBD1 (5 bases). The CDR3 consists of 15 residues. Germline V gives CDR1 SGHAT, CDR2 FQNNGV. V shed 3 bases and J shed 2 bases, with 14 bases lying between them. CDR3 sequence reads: CASSFGQGGTYEQYF. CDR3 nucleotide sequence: TGTGCCAGCAGCTTTGGTCAGGGTGGTACCTACGAGCAGTACTTC.

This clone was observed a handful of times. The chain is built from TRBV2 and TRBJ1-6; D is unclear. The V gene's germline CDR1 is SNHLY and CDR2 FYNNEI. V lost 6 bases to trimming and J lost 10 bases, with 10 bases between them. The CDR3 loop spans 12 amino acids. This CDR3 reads CASRGDSSPLHF. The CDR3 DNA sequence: TGTGCCAGCAGGGGAGACTCCTCACCCCTCCACTTT. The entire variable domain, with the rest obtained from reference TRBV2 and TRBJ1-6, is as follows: EPEVTQTPSHQVTQMGQEVILRCVPISNHLYFYWYRQILGQKVEFLVSFYNNEISEKSEIFDDQFSVERPDGSNFTLKIRSTKLEDSAMYFCASRGDSSPLHFGNGTRLTVT.

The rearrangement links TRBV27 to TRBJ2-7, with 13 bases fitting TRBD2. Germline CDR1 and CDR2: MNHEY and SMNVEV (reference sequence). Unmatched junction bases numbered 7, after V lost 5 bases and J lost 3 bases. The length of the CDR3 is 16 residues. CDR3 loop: CASSRRTSGSNYEQYF. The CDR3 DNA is TGTGCCAGCAGTCGGCGGACTAGCGGGAGCAACTACGAGCAGTACTTC.

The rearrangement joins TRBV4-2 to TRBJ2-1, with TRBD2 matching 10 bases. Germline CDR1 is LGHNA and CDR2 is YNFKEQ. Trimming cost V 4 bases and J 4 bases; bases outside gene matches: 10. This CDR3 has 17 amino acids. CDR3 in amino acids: CASSPTTSAGGYNEQFF. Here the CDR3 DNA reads TGTGCCAGCAGCCCCACGACTTCAGCGGGAGGGTACAATGAGCAGTTCTTC.

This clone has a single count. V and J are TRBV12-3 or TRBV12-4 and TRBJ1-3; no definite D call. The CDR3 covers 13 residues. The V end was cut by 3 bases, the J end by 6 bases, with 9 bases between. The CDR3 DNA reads TGTGCCAGCAGTTTTCCCCCCCCAAACACCATATATTTT. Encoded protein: CASSFPPPNTIYF.

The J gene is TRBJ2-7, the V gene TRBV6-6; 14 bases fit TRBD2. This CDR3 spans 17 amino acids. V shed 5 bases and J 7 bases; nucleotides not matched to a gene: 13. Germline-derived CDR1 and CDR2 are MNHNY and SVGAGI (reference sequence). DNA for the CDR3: TGTGCCAGCAGTGGATCGGGACTAGCGGGAGCTTATACGGAGCAGTACTTC. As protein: CASSGSGLAGAYTEQYF.

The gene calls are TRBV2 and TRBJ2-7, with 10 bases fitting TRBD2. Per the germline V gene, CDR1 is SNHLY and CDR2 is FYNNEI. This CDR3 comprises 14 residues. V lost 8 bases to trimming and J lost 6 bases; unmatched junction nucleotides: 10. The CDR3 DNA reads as TGTGCCAGCCTCGGAGGAACTAGCGGGATCGAGCAGTACTTC. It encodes CASLGGTSGIEQYF.

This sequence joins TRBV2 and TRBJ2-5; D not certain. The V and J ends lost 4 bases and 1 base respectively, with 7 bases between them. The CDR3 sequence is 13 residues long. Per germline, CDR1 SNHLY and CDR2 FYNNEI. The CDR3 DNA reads TGTGCCAGCAGTGTTAGTGTCCAAGAGACCCAGTACTTC. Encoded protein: CASSVSVQETQYF. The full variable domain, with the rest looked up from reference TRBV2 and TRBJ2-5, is EPEVTQTPSHQVTQMGQEVILRCVPISNHLYFYWYRQILGQKVEFLVSFYNNEISEKSEIFDDQFSVERPDGSNFTLKIRSTKLEDSAMYFCASSVSVQETQYFGPGTRLLVL.

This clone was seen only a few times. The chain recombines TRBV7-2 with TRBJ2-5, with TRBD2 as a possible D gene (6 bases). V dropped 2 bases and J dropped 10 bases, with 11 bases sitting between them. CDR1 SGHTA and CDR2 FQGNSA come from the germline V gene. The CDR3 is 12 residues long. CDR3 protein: CASSLRVGGQYF. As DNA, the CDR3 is TGTGCCAGCAGCTTAAGAGTGGGGGGCCAGTACTTC.

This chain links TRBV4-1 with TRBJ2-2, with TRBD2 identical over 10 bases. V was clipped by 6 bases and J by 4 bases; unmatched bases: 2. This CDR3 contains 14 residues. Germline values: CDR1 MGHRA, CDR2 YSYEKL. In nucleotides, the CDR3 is TGCGCCAGCAGACTAGCGGGATCCACCGGGGAGCTGTTTTTT. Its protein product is CASRLAGSTGELFF.

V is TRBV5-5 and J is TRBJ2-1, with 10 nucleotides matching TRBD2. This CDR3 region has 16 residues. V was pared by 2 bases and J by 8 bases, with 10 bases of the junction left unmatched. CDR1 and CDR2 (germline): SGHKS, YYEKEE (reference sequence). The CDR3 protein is CASSFGFPLAGDEQFF. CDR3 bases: TGTGCCAGCAGCTTCGGCTTCCCCCTAGCGGGGGATGAGCAGTTCTTC.

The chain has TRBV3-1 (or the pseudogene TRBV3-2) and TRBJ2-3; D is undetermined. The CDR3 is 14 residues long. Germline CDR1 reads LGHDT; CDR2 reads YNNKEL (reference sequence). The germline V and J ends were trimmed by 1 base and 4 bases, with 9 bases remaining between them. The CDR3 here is CASSQGKGPDTQYF. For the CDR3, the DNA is TGTGCCAGCAGCCAAGGTAAGGGTCCAGATACGCAGTATTTT.

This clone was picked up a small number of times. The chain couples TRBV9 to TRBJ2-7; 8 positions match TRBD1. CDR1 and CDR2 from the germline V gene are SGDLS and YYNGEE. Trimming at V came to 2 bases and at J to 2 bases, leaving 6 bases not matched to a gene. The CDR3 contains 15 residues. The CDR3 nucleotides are TGTGCCAGCAGCGTTGGGGGGACAGGACCCTACGAGCAGTACTTC. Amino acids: CASSVGGTGPYEQYF.

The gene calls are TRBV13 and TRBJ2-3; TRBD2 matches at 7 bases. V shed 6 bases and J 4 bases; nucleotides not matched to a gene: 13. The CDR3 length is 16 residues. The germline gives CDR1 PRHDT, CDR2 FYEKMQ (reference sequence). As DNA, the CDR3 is TGTGCCAGCAGGGAGACGGCGGGAGAAGGTTCAGATACGCAGTATTTT. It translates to CASRETAGEGSDTQYF.

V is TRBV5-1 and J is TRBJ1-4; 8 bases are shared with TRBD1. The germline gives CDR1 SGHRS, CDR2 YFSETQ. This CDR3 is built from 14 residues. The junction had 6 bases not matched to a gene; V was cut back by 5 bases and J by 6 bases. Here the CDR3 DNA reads TGCGCCAGCAGGCATGGGACAGGCCATGAAAAACTGTTTTTT. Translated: CASRHGTGHEKLFF.